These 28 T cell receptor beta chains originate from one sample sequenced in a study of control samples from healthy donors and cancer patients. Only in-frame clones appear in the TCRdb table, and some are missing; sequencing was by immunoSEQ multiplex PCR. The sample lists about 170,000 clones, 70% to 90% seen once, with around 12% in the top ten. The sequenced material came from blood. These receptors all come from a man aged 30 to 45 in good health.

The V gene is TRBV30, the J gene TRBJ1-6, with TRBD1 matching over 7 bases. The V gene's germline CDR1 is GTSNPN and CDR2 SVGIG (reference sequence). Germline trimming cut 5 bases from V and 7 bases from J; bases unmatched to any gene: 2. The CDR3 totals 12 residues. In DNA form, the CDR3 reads TGTGCCTGGTCGGACAGGAATTCACCCCTCCACTTT. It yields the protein CAWSDRNSPLHF.

This CDR3 is CASSLKGETQYF. The CDR3 DNA reads TGCGCCAGCAGCTTAAAGGGGGAGACCCAGTACTTC. This chain uses TRBV5-1 with TRBJ2-5, with D possibly matching TRBD1 (5 bases). CDR1 and CDR2 from the germline V gene are SGHRS and YFSETQ. Trimming removed 2 bases at V and 5 bases at J, with 7 bases between. The CDR3 totals 12 residues.

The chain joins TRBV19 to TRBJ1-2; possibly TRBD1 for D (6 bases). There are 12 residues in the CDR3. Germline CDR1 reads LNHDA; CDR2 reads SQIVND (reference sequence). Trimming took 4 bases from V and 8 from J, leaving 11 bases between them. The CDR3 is CASSTRDNGYTF. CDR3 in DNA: TGTGCCAGTAGTACCCGGGACAACGGCTACACCTTC.

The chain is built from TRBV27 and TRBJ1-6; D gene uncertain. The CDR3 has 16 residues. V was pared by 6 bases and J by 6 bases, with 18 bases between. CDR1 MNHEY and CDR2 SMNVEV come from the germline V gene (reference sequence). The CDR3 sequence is CASSPLRKSGNSPLHF. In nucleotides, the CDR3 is TGTGCCAGCAGCCCCCTTCGCAAATCCGGTAATTCACCCCTCCACTTT.

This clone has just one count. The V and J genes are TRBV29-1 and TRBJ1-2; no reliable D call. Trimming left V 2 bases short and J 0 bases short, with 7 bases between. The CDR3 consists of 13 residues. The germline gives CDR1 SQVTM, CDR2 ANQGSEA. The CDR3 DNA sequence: TGCAGCGTTGAACGTAGCACTAACTATGGCTACACCTTC. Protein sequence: CSVERSTNYGYTF. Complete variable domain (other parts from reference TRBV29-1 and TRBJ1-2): SAVISQKPSRDICQRGTSLTIQCQVDSQVTMMFWYRQQPGQSLTLIATANQGSEATYESGFVIDKFPISRPNLTFSTLTVSNMSPEDSSIYLCSVERSTNYGYTFGSGTRLTVV.

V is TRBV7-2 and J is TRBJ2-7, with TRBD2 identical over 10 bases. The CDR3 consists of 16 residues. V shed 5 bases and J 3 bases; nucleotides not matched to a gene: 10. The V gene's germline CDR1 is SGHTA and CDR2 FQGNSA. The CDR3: CASSRTGTSVLYEQYF. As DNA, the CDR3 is TGTGCCAGCAGCAGGACCGGGACTAGCGTACTCTACGAGCAGTACTTC.

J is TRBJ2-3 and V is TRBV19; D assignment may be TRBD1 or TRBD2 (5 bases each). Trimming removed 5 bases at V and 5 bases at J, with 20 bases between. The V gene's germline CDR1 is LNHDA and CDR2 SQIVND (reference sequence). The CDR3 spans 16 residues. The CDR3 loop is CASSLWDQSRVDTQYF. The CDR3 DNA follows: TGTGCCAGTAGTCTATGGGACCAATCGCGCGTAGATACGCAGTATTTT. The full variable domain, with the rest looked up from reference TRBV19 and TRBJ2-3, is DGGITQSPKYLFRKEGQNVTLSCEQNLNHDAMYWYRQDPGQGLRLIYYSQIVNDFQKGDIAEGYSVSREKKESFPLTVTSAQKNPTAFYLCASSLWDQSRVDTQYFGPGTRLTVL.

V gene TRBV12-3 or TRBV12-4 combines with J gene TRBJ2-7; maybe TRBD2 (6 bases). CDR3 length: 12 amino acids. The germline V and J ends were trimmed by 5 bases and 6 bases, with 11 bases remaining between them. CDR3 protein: CASSRDFGEQYF. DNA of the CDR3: TGTGCCAGCAGTCGGGACTTCGGCGAGCAGTACTTC.

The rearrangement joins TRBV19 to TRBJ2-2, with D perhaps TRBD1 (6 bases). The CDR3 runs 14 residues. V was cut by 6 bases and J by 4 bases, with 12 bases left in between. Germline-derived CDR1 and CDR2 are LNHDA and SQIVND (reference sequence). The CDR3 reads CASSLWDITGELFF. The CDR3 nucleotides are TGTGCCAGTAGCCTCTGGGACATCACCGGGGAGCTGTTTTTT. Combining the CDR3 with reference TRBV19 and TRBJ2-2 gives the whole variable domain DGGITQSPKYLFRKEGQNVTLSCEQNLNHDAMYWYRQDPGQGLRLIYYSQIVNDFQKGDIAEGYSVSREKKESFPLTVTSAQKNPTAFYLCASSLWDITGELFFGEGSRLTVL.

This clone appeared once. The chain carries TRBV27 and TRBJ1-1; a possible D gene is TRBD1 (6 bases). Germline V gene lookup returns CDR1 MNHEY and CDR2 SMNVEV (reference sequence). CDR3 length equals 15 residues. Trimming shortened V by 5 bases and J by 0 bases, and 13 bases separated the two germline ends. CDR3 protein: CASSLFGGLNTEAFF. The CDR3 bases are TGTGCCAGCAGTCTCTTCGGGGGGCTGAACACTGAAGCTTTCTTT.

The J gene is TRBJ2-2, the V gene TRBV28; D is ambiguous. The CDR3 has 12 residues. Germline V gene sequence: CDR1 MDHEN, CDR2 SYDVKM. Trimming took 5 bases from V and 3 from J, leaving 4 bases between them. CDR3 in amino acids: CASSQDTGELFF. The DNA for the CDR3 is TGTGCCAGCAGTCAAGACACCGGGGAGCTGTTTTTT.

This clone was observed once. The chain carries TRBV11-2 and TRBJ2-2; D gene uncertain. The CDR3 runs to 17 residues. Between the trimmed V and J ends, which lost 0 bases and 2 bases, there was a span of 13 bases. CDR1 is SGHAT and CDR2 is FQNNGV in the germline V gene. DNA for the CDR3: TGTGCCAGCAGCTTAGATATCGCGACGGATAACACCGGGGAGCTGTTTTTT. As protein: CASSLDIATDNTGELFF.

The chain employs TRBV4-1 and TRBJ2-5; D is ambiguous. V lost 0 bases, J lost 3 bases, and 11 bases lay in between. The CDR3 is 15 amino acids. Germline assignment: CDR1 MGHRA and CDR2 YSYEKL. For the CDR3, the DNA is TGCGCCAGCAGCCAAGAGGAAACAGCAAAAGAGACCCAGTACTTC. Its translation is CASSQEETAKETQYF.

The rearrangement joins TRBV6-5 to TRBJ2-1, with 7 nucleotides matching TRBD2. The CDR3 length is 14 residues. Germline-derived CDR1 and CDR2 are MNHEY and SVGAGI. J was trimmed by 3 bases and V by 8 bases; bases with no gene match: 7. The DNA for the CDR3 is TGTGCCAGCGGACCTGGGGGGGGCTACAATGAGCAGTTCTTC. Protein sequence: CASGPGGGYNEQFF.

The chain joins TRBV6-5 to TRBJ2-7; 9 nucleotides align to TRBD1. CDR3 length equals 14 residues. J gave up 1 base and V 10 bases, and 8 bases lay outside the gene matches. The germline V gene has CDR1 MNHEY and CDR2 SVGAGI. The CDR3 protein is CATSRTGDSYEQYF. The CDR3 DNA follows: TGTGCCACCTCTCGGACAGGGGATTCCTACGAGCAGTACTTC.

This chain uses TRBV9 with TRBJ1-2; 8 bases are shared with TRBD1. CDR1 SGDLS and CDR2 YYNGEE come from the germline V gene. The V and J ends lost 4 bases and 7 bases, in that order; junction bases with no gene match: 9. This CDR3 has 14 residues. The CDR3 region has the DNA TGTGCCAGCAGCCTTCCAGGGGGCGCAGGTGGCTACACCTTC. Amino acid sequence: CASSLPGGAGGYTF. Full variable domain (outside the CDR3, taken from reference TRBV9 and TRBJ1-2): DSGVTQTPKHLITATGQRVTLRCSPRSGDLSVYWYQQSLDQGLQFLIQYYNGEERAKGNILERFSAQQFPDLHSELNLSSLELGDSALYFCASSLPGGAGGYTFGSGTRLTVV.

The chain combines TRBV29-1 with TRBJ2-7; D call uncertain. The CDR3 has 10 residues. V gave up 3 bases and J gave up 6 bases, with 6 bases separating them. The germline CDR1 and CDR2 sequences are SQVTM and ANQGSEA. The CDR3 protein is CSVEASEQYF. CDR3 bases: TGCAGCGTTGAGGCGTCCGAGCAGTACTTC.

The CDR3, as DNA: TGTGCCAGTAGCAATAACGACAGGGCAGGATCCTACGAGCAGTACTTC. This translates into CASSNNDRAGSYEQYF. The chain uses TRBV19 and TRBJ2-7, with 7 bases that match TRBD1. The V segment lost 6 bases and the J segment 1 base; nucleotides outside the gene matches: 12. CDR1 and CDR2 from the germline V gene are LNHDA and SQIVND (reference sequence). CDR3 length equals 16 residues. The full variable domain, its missing parts supplied by reference TRBV19 and TRBJ2-7, is DGGITQSPKYLFRKEGQNVTLSCEQNLNHDAMYWYRQDPGQGLRLIYYSQIVNDFQKGDIAEGYSVSREKKESFPLTVTSAQKNPTAFYLCASSNNDRAGSYEQYFGPGTRLTVT.

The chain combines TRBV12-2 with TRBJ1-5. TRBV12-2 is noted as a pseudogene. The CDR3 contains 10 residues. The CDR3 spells CASLDQPQHF. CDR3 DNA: TGTGCAAGTCTTGATCAGCCCCAGCATTTT.

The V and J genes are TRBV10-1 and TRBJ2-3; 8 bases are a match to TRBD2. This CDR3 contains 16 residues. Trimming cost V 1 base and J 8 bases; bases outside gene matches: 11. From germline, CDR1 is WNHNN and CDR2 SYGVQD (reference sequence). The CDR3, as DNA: TGCGCCAGCAGTGAGTTGGGGACTAGGGCACACGGTACGCAGTATTTT. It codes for CASSELGTRAHGTQYF.

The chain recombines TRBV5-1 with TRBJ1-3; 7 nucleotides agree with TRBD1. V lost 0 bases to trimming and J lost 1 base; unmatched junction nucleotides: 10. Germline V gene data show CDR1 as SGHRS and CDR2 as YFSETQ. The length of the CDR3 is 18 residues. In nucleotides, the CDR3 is TGCGCCAGCAGCTTGGGTCGGACAGGCCCTTCTTCTGGAAACACCATATATTTT. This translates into CASSLGRTGPSSGNTIYF. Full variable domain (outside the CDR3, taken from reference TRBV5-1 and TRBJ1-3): KAGVTQTPRYLIKTRGQQVTLSCSPISGHRSVSWYQQTPGQGLQFLFEYFSETQRNKGNFPGRFSGRQFSNSRSEMNVSTLELGDSALYLCASSLGRTGPSSGNTIYFGEGSWLTVV.

The CDR3 nucleotides read TGTGCCAGCAGTGCAGGGGCTCGCGCAACTAATGAAAAACTGTTTTTT. Its translation: CASSAGARATNEKLFF. The chain combines TRBV25-1 with TRBJ1-4, with D possibly TRBD1 on 6 matching bases. CDR1 and CDR2 (germline): MGHDK, SYGVNS. CDR3 length: 16 residues. The V gene lost 4 bases and the J gene lost 0 bases, with 12 bases spanning the gap.

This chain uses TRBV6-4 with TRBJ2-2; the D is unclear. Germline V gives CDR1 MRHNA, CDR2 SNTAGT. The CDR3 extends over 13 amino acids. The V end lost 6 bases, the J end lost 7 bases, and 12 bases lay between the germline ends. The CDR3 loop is CASSVSWGGELFF. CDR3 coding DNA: TGTGCCAGCAGCGTCTCTTGGGGCGGGGAGCTGTTTTTT.

In DNA, the CDR3 is TGTGCCATCAGTGCAAGGACGGGGGGGTCCTCGAGTCATGAGCAGTTCTTC. Its translation: CAISARTGGSSSHEQFF. This chain joins TRBV10-3 and TRBJ2-1; 8 nucleotides align to TRBD2. Germline loops: CDR1 ENHRY, CDR2 SYGVKD. This CDR3 has 17 residues. Trimming took 4 bases from V and 8 from J; bases not matched to a gene: 16.

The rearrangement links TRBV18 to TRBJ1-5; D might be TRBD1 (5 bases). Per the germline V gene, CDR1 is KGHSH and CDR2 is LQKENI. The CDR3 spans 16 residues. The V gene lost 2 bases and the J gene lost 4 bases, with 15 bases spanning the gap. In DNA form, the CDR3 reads TGTGCCAGCTCACCAGGAACCGGGACCCTTAATCAGCCCCAGCATTTT. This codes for CASSPGTGTLNQPQHF.

DNA of the CDR3: TGTGCCAGTAGTATAGTAAACCCCGGTAGAGATGAGCAGTTCTTC. Translation: CASSIVNPGRDEQFF. The gene calls are TRBV19 and TRBJ2-1, with D uncertain. Germline V lookup: CDR1 LNHDA, CDR2 SQIVND (reference sequence). The CDR3 extends over 15 amino acids. V was cut by 1 base and J by 8 bases, with 15 bases left in between.

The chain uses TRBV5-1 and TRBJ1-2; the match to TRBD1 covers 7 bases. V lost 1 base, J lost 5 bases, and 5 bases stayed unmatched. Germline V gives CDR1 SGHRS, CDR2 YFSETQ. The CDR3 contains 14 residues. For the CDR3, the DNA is TGCGCCAGCAGCTTGCGGACAGGAAAATATGGCTACACCTTC. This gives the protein CASSLRTGKYGYTF.

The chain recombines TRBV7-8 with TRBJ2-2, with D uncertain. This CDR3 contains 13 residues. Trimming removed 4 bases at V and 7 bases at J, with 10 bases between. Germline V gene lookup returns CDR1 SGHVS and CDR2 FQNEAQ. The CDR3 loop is CASSSTILGELFF. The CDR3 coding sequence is TGTGCCAGCAGCTCGACGATACTCGGGGAGCTGTTTTTT.